The source of this TCR beta chain is a study of T cell repertoires in cytomegalovirus infection. Notes on this clonotype: No antigen is known for it.

With 2 bases removed from V and 4 bases from J, the gap between germline ends came to 10 bases. The CDR3 consists of 14 residues. Each CDR3 protein is one row after TCRdb ran MiXCR on the reads. The sample records almost 90,000 distinct CDR3 sequences, around 28% being singletons. This chain joins TRBV12-3 or TRBV12-4 and TRBJ2-3, with D hard to call. This material consisted of CD8+ T cells from cultured PBMCs, taken from culture after CMV antigen stimulation. This TCR came from a human donor in good health (CMV status not recorded). Some clones in this sample may be carry-over from other donors' samples. The CDR3 reads CASSLIRRADTQYF. For the CDR3, the DNA is TGTGCCAGCAGTTTAATCCGAAGGGCAGATACGCAGTATTTT.